The T cell receptor (beta chain) described here comes from a study of blood T cell repertoires in COVID-19. Study-level information: Samples came from the United States, Italy and Spain, spanning acute and convalescent COVID-19. From T cells, B-cell-depleted T cells, or PBMCs came the material, which was cDNA or gDNA.

Losses at the gene ends were 1 base for V and 5 bases for J; bases not matched to a gene: 9. The CDR3 covers 17 residues. Germline assignment: CDR1 SGHTA and CDR2 FQGTGA. In the source study's methods: Amplifying reference gene primers gave estimates of nucleated cell counts. Repertoires were generated with immunoSEQ multiplex PCR, while TCRdb's copy carries only in-frame clones and drops some. Clone size and the V and J calls come from that table; the DNA yielded D and trimming. In the table there are roughly 240,000 clones, 70% to 90% of which are singletons. The sequence derives from a man aged 55 to 70 who had recovered from COVID-19. J is TRBJ2-5 and V is TRBV7-3, with 11 positions matching TRBD2. The sample comprised peripheral blood. CDR3 sequence (DNA): TGTGCCAGCAGCTTAAATGGCCGAACTAGCGGGGGCGAGACCCAGTACTTC. Translated: CASSLNGRTSGGETQYF.